Listed below are T cell receptor beta chains from one sample, sequenced in a study of vaccination effects on CD4 cells after COVID-19. The assay was immunoSEQ multiplex PCR, and TCRdb's table has in-frame clones only and misses some. Among some 69,000 clones listed, about four fifths were seen once. These receptors are not linked to any known antigen. The sample consisted of CD4+ T cells from PBMCs cultured with HCoV-NL63 spike peptides, taken before COVID-19 vaccination. The receptor set was obtained from a human donor who received a COVID-19 vaccine. Both conserved end residues are part of each CDR3. Fields, in order: CDR3 DNA, CDR3 protein, V gene, J gene, clone size, D gene, CDR3 length. D genes are given only for firm matches. Clone sizes are given selectively: once, few, many, or a class where the clone is expanded.

cdr3_nt: TGTGCCAGCAGCTTAGGGTATGCTAGCGGGGGACTACGGGAGACCCAGTACTTC; cdr3_aa: CASSLGYASGGLRETQYF; v_call: TRBV7-2; j_call: TRBJ2-5; clone_size: -; d_call: TRBD2; cdr3_length: 18
cdr3_nt: TGTGCCAGCAGCCCGGACAGGGGACGCACTGAAGCTTTCTTT; cdr3_aa: CASSPDRGRTEAFF; v_call: TRBV7-3; j_call: TRBJ1-1; clone_size: -; d_call: TRBD1; cdr3_length: 14
cdr3_nt: TGTGCCAGTAGTGAAGGGGCGAACTATGGCTACACCTTC; cdr3_aa: CASSEGANYGYTF; v_call: TRBV19; j_call: TRBJ1-2; clone_size: -; d_call: -; cdr3_length: 13
cdr3_nt: TGCGCCAGCAGCGCCGGGACAAATGAAAAACTGTTTTTT; cdr3_aa: CASSAGTNEKLFF; v_call: TRBV5-1; j_call: TRBJ1-4; clone_size: once; d_call: -; cdr3_length: 13
cdr3_nt: TGTGCCAGCACCGGGACATCGGTGGGTGGTACGCAGTATTTT; cdr3_aa: CASTGTSVGGTQYF; v_call: TRBV2; j_call: TRBJ2-3; clone_size: -; d_call: -; cdr3_length: 14
cdr3_nt: TGTGCCAGCAGTGAACGCAGGGGGGCCTCAGGGGAGACCCAGTACTTC; cdr3_aa: CASSERRGASGETQYF; v_call: TRBV2; j_call: TRBJ2-5; clone_size: -; d_call: -; cdr3_length: 16
cdr3_nt: TGCGCCAGCAGCTTGTTCGTTGGACAGAACACCGGGGAGCTGTTTTTT; cdr3_aa: CASSLFVGQNTGELFF; v_call: TRBV5-1; j_call: TRBJ2-2; clone_size: -; d_call: -; cdr3_length: 16
cdr3_nt: TGTGCCAGCAGTCGAAACAGGGATACTAATTCACCCCTCCACTTT; cdr3_aa: CASSRNRDTNSPLHF; v_call: TRBV28; j_call: TRBJ1-6; clone_size: -; d_call: -; cdr3_length: 15
cdr3_nt: TGTGCCAGCTCCCGGACGGGGAGCTCCTACAATGAGCAGTTCTTC; cdr3_aa: CASSRTGSSYNEQFF; v_call: TRBV18; j_call: TRBJ2-1; clone_size: -; d_call: -; cdr3_length: 15
cdr3_nt: TGTGCCACCAGTGATTTCCTTACCTTTAACACCGGGGAGCTGTTTTTT; cdr3_aa: CATSDFLTFNTGELFF; v_call: TRBV24-1; j_call: TRBJ2-2; clone_size: -; d_call: -; cdr3_length: 16
cdr3_nt: TGTGCCAGTATTAAAGACAGGGGGCAAACGGTCAATCAGCCCCAGCATTTT; cdr3_aa: CASIKDRGQTVNQPQHF; v_call: TRBV19; j_call: TRBJ1-5; clone_size: -; d_call: TRBD1; cdr3_length: 17
cdr3_nt: TGCGCCAGCAGCCTCGGGACAGGGACGGGTAATTCACCCCTCCACTTT; cdr3_aa: CASSLGTGTGNSPLHF; v_call: TRBV4-3; j_call: TRBJ1-6; clone_size: -; d_call: TRBD1; cdr3_length: 16
cdr3_nt: TGCGCCAGCAGCTCGGTCCCTTATGGGGGGGAGCTGTTTTTT; cdr3_aa: CASSSVPYGGELFF; v_call: TRBV5-1; j_call: TRBJ2-2; clone_size: -; d_call: -; cdr3_length: 14
cdr3_nt: TGTGCCAGCTCACCTTCCTACGACGGCACAGATACGCAGTATTTT; cdr3_aa: CASSPSYDGTDTQYF; v_call: TRBV18; j_call: TRBJ2-3; clone_size: medium-sized; d_call: -; cdr3_length: 15
cdr3_nt: TGCGCCAGCAGCTTGAGAACCCACGCACAAGATACGCAGTATTTT; cdr3_aa: CASSLRTHAQDTQYF; v_call: TRBV5-1; j_call: TRBJ2-3; clone_size: -; d_call: -; cdr3_length: 15
cdr3_nt: TGTGCCAGCAGCCCTCCTGGGGCCCTAGGAAACTATGGCTACACCTTC; cdr3_aa: CASSPPGALGNYGYTF; v_call: TRBV5-4; j_call: TRBJ1-2; clone_size: -; d_call: -; cdr3_length: 16
cdr3_nt: TGTGCCAGCAGCTTAGAAATTCAGGGAAGGACTCAGCCCCAGCATTTT; cdr3_aa: CASSLEIQGRTQPQHF; v_call: TRBV7-2; j_call: TRBJ1-5; clone_size: -; d_call: -; cdr3_length: 16
cdr3_nt: TGTGCCAGCTCACCATGGGACGGTATGATAGCTTTCTTT; cdr3_aa: CASSPWDGMIAFF; v_call: TRBV18; j_call: TRBJ1-1; clone_size: -; d_call: -; cdr3_length: 13
cdr3_nt: TGTGCCTGGAAGAGAGCAGGATGGGTCACTGAAGCTTTCTTT; cdr3_aa: CAWKRAGWVTEAFF; v_call: TRBV30; j_call: TRBJ1-1; clone_size: few; d_call: -; cdr3_length: 14
cdr3_nt: TGTGCCAGCAGCGCCCGACTATGGGGGACAGATACGCAGTATTTT; cdr3_aa: CASSARLWGTDTQYF; v_call: TRBV9; j_call: TRBJ2-3; clone_size: -; d_call: -; cdr3_length: 15
cdr3_nt: TGTGCCAGCAGCCAAGGAGGGGGGGGACAAGAGACCCAGTACTTC; cdr3_aa: CASSQGGGGQETQYF; v_call: TRBV3-1/TRBV3-2; j_call: TRBJ2-5; clone_size: -; d_call: -; cdr3_length: 15
cdr3_nt: TGTGCCAGCAGCTTGCTGGGACGGACTAGCGGGGTTGATACGCAGTATTTT; cdr3_aa: CASSLLGRTSGVDTQYF; v_call: TRBV7-3; j_call: TRBJ2-3; clone_size: -; d_call: TRBD2; cdr3_length: 17
cdr3_nt: TGTGCCAGCAGCCCCGGACAGGGGACAGGGTTCAATGAGCAGTTCTTC; cdr3_aa: CASSPGQGTGFNEQFF; v_call: TRBV7-2; j_call: TRBJ2-1; clone_size: -; d_call: TRBD1; cdr3_length: 16
cdr3_nt: TGTGCCAGCAGTGACATAATTTTCCGGGACACTACGCCGACAGATACGCAGTATTTT; cdr3_aa: CASSDIIFRDTTPTDTQYF; v_call: TRBV6-1; j_call: TRBJ2-3; clone_size: -; d_call: -; cdr3_length: 19
cdr3_nt: TGTGCCAGCAGTTTATCCATCCGTAGGCAGCAGCATTTT; cdr3_aa: CASSLSIRRQQHF; v_call: TRBV27; j_call: TRBJ1-5; clone_size: few; d_call: -; cdr3_length: 13